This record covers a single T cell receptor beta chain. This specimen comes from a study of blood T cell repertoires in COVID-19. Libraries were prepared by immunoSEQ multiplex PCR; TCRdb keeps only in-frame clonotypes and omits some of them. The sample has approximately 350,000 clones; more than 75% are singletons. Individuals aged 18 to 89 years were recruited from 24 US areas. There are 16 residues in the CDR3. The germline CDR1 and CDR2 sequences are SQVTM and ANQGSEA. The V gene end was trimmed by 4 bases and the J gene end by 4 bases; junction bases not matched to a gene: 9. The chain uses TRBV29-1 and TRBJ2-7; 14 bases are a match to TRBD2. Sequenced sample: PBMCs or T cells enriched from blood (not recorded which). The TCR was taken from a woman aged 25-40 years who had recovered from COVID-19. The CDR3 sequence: CSVVGTSGRERYEQYF. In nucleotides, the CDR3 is TGCAGCGTTGTTGGGACTAGCGGGAGAGAAAGGTACGAGCAGTACTTC.